This T cell receptor (beta chain) derives from a study of OX40 agonist ivuxolimab in advanced cancers. The wider study: Patients received the agonistic anti-OX40 (CD134) antibody ivuxolimab.

Produced via immunoSEQ multiplex PCR; TCRdb's table is partial and in-frame only. Of about 73,000 clones listed, approximately 79% are singletons. The material sequenced was CD4+ or CD8+ T cells sorted from blood, taken in a trial of the OX40 agonist ivuxolimab. This receptor was identified in an adult with an advanced solid tumor such as melanoma, head and neck, liver or kidney cancer.

CDR3 in DNA: TGCGCCAGCAGCCAAGACGCAAGCGGGAGTGGTACCAAAAACATTCAGTACTTC. Protein product: CASSQDASGSGTKNIQYF. The rearrangement uses TRBV4-3 and TRBJ2-4; 8 bases align to TRBD2. V lost 0 bases and J lost 2; bases outside the gene matches: 9. This CDR3 region has 18 residues. Germline CDR1 and CDR2: LGHNA and YSLEER.